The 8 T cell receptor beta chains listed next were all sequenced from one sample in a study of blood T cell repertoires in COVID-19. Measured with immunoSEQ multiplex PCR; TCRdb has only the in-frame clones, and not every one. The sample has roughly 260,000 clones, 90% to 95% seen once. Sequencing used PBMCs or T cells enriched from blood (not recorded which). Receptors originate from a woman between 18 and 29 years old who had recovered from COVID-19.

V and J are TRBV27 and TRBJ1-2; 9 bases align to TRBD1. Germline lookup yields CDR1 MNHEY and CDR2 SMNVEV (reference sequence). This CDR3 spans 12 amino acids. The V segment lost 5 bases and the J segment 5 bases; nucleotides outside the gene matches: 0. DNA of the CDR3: TGTGCCAGCAGTGGGACAGGGTATGGCTACACCTTC. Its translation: CASSGTGYGYTF.

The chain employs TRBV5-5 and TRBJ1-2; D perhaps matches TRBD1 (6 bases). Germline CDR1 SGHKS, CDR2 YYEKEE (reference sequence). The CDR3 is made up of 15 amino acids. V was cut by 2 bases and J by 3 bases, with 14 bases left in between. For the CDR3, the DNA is TGTGCCAGCAGCTTCACCGGAGAGGGGGACTATGGCTACACCTTC. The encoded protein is CASSFTGEGDYGYTF.

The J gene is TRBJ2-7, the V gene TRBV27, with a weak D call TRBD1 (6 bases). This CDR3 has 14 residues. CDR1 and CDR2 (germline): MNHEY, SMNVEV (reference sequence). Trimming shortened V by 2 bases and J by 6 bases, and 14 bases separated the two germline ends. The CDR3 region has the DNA TGTGCCAGCAGTTTAAACAGGGTAAGGGTCGAGCAGTACTTC. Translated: CASSLNRVRVEQYF.

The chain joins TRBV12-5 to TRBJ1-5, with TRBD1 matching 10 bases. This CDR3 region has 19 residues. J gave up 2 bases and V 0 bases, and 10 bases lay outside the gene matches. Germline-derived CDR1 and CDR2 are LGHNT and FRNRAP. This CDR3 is CASGLVPWDRGRGNQPQHF. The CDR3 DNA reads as TGTGCTAGTGGTTTGGTACCCTGGGACAGGGGAAGGGGCAATCAGCCCCAGCATTTT.

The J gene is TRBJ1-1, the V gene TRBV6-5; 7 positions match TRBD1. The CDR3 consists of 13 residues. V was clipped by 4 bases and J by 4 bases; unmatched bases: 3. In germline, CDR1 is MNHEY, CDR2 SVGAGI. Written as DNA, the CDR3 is TGTGCCAGCAGTTGGGACAGCACCACTGAAGCTTTCTTT. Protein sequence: CASSWDSTTEAFF.

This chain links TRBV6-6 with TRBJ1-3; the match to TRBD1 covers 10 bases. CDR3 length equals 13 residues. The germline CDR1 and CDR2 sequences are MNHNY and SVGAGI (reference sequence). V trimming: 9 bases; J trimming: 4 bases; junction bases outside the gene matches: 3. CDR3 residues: CASRTGGGNTIYF. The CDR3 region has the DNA TGTGCCAGTCGGACAGGGGGGGGAAACACCATATATTTT.

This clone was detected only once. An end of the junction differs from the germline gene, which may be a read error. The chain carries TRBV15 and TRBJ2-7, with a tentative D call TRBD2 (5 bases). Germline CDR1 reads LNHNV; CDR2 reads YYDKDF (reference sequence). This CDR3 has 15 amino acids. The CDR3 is CATSRVELGSSKKTF. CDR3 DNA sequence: TGTGCCACCAGCAGAGTTGAATTGGGTTCTAGCAAGAAAACCTTC.

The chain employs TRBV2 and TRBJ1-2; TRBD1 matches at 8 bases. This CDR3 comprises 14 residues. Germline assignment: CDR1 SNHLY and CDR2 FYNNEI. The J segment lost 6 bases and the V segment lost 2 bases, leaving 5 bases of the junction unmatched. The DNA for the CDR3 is TGTGCCAGCAGTGAACGGCAGGGGGCGGATGGCTACACCTTC. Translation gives CASSERQGADGYTF.